This TCR beta chain was sequenced during a study of identical twins. V lost 5 bases and J lost 3, with 14 bases in between. CDR3 length: 14 amino acids. Germline V gene lookup returns CDR1 MDHEN and CDR2 SYDVKM. One entry per CDR3 protein results from TCRdb running MiXCR on the 5' RACE reads. The profile shows 200,000 to 250,000 distinct CDR3 sequences, 5.5% to 8% of them singletons. Ten or more counts support this clonotype. The data were also submitted as part of a second study, on yellow fever vaccine responses in identical twins.

This TCR was recovered from a young woman in good health. The chain recombines TRBV28 with TRBJ2-7; D might be TRBD2 (5 bases). The sample consisted of memory (CD45RO+) T cells sorted from blood. The CDR3 bases are TGTGCCAGCAGTCCCACTAGGCAGCGCTACGAGCAGTACTTC. This translates into CASSPTRQRYEQYF.